This TCR beta chain was identified during a study of T cells in Graves' hyperthyroidism and ophthalmopathy. A note on this clonotype: Its antigen is as yet unknown.

Study results and limitations: The model forecast ophthalmopathy, anticipating it by a median around 6.5 months before onset.

The TCR beta CDR3 regions underwent amplification using RNA transcripts as the source. HTBI primers drove first-round RT-PCR of the TCR CDR3. TCRdb passed the multiplex PCR reads through MiXCR, listing each CDR3 protein once. In the table there are 250,000 to 300,000 distinct CDR3 sequences, approximately 18% of which are singletons. V was shortened by 3 bases and J by 7 bases, with 18 bases between the two germline ends. Looked up from germline, CDR1 is SGHTA and CDR2 is FQGTGA. CDR3 length: 16 residues. Together with thyroid ultrasound, orbital computed tomography, serum thyroxine and TRAb, clinical symptoms were used for diagnoses.

V and J are TRBV7-3 and TRBJ1-4; the D gene is possibly TRBD1 (5 bases). Sequencing used blood. This TCR came from a man in his fifties with Graves' ophthalmopathy. Here the CDR3 DNA reads TGTGCCAGCAGCTTGGCGTCCCTGTCTGGGGGTGAAAAACTGTTTTTT. Its protein is CASSLASLSGGEKLFF. The full variable domain, with the rest looked up from reference TRBV7-3 and TRBJ1-4, is GAGVSQTPSNKVTEKGKYVELRCDPISGHTALYWYRQSLGQGPEFLIYFQGTGAADDSGLPNDRFFAVRPEGSVSTLKIQRTERGDSAVYLCASSLASLSGGEKLFFGSGTQLSVL.